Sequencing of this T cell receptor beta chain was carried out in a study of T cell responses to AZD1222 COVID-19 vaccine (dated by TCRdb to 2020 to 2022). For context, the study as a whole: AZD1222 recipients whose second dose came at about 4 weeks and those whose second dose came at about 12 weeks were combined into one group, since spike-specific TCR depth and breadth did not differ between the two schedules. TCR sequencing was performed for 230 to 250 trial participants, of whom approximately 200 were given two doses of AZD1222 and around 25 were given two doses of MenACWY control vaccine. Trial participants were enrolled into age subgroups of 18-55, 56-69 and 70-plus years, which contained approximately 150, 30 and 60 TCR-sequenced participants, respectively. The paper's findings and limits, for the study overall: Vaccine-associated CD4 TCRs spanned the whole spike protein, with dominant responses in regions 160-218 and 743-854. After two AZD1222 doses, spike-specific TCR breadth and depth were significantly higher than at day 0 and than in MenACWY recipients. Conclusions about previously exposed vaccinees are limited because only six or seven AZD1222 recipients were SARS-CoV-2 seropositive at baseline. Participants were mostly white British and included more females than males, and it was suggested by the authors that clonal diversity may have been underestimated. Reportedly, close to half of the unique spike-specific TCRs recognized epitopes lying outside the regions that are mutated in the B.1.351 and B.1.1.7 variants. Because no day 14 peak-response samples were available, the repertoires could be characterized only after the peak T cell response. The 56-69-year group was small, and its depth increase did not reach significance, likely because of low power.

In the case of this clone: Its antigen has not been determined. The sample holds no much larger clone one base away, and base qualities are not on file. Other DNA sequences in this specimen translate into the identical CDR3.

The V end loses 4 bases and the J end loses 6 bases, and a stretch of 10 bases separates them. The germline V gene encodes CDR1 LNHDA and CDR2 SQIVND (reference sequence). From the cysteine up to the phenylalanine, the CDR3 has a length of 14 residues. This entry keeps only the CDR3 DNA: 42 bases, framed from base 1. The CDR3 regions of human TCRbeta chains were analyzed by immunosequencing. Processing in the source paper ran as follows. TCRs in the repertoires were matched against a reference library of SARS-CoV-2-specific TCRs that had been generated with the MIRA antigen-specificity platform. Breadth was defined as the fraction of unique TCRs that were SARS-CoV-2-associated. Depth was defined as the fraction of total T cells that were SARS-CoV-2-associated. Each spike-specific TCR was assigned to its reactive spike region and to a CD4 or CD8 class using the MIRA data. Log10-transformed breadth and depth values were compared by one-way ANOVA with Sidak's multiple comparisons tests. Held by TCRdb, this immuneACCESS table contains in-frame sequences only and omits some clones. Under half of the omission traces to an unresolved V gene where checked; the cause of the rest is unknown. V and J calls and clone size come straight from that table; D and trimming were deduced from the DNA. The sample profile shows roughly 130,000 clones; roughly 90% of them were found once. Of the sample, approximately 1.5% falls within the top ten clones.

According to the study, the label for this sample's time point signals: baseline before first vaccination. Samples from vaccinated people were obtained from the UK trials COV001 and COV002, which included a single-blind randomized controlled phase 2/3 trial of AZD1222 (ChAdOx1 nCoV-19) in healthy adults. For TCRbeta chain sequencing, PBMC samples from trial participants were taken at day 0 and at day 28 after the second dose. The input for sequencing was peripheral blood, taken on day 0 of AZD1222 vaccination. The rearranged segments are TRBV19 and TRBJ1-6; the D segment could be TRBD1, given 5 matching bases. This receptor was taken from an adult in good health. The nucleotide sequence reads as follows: TGTGCCAGTAGTACCGGGACGGCTAATTCACCCCTCCACTTT. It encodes CASSTGTANSPLHF.